This T cell receptor (beta chain) was profiled in a study of cytomegalovirus exposure and HLA in healthy donors. About the research overall: Assignment to the Caucasian-associated ancestry cluster applied to 75% to 85% of the approximately 360 genotyped donors. Overall study findings and caveats: Many donors carried some public TCRs, although rarity characterized most TCR sequences.

With regard to this clone: Its antigen is undetermined.

While unrecorded immune exposures were likely, the donors were nominally healthy when sampled. Researchers ran the PCR with 60 Vbeta and 13 Jbeta primers. Data came from immunoSEQ multiplex PCR; TCRdb stores just in-frame clones and leaves some out. The sample lists 150,000 to 200,000 clones, around 85% occurring once. This CDR3 has 14 amino acids. The ends were cut back, 5 bases at V and 1 base at J, with 11 bases in the middle. Germline CDR1 MDHEN, CDR2 SYDVKM. The sequence was collected from a woman aged 45 to 65 in good health and CMV-seronegative. The chain recombines TRBV28 with TRBJ1-1; D remains unclear. The sequenced sample consisted of PBMCs. The CDR3 region is CASSPWRANTEAFF. The CDR3 bases are TGTGCCAGCAGTCCCTGGAGAGCGAACACTGAAGCTTTCTTT.